These 4 T cell receptor beta chains share one sample of origin, sequenced in a study of blood T cell repertoires in COVID-19. Measured with immunoSEQ multiplex PCR; TCRdb has only the in-frame clones, and not every one. The sample includes roughly 100,000 clones, around 90% seen only once; the top ten take roughly 18%. What was sequenced was peripheral blood. These TCRs come from a woman of 80 years or more in a cohort sampled during active COVID-19.

This chain links TRBV29-1 with TRBJ2-7; the D gene is possibly TRBD2 (5 bases). Germline lookup yields CDR1 SQVTM and CDR2 ANQGSEA. The CDR3 has 13 amino acids. Trimming stripped 1 base from V and 7 bases from J, with 14 bases between. The CDR3 loop reads CSVEGADLGEQYF. The CDR3, as DNA: TGCAGCGTTGAAGGTGCGGACTTAGGAGAGCAGTACTTC.

The chain carries TRBV11-2 and TRBJ2-7; TRBD1 might be the D (5 bases). From germline, CDR1 is SGHAT and CDR2 FQNNGV. V lost 1 base, J lost 5 bases, and 12 bases lay in between. The CDR3 totals 14 residues. The CDR3 is CASSLGQGYHEQYF. In DNA form, the CDR3 reads TGTGCCAGCAGCTTAGGGCAGGGATACCACGAGCAGTACTTC.

J is TRBJ2-5 and V is TRBV28; unclear D gene. Germline V gene lookup returns CDR1 MDHEN and CDR2 SYDVKM. The ends were cut back, 7 bases at V and 5 bases at J, with 11 bases in the middle. The CDR3 loop spans 12 amino acids. The CDR3 sequence is CASTATEETQYF. DNA of the CDR3: TGTGCCAGCACAGCTACAGAGGAGACCCAGTACTTC.

This chain uses TRBV29-1 with TRBJ1-5; 9 bases align to TRBD1. V shed 6 bases and J 6 bases; nucleotides not matched to a gene: 6. Germline V gene data show CDR1 as SQVTM and CDR2 as ANQGSEA. This CDR3 has 13 amino acids. The CDR3 DNA follows: TGCAGCGTAAAACAGGGGGCGGGTCAGCCCCAGCATTTT. It codes for CSVKQGAGQPQHF.